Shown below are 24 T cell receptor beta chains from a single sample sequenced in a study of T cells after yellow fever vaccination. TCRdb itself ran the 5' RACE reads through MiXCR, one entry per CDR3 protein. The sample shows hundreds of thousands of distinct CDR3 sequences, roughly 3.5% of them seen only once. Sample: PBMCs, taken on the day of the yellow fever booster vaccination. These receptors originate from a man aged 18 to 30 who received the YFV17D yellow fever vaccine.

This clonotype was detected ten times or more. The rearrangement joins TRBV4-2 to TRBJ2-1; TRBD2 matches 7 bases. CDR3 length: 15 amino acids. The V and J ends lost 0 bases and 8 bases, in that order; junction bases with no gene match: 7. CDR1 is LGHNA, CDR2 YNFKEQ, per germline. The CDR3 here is CASSQELAYVHEQFF. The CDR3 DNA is TGTGCCAGCAGCCAAGAACTAGCGTATGTGCATGAGCAGTTCTTC.

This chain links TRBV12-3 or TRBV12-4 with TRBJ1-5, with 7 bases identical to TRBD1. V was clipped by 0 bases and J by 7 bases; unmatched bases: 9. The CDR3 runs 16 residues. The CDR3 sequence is CASSLATQGMGQPQHF. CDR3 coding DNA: TGTGCCAGCAGTTTAGCCACACAGGGGATGGGACAGCCCCAGCATTTT.

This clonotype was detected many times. In DNA form, the CDR3 reads TGTGCCAGCAGCCCCAACTGGCGCGGGTTCGACTATGGCTACACCTTC. Protein product: CASSPNWRGFDYGYTF. The gene calls are TRBV7-2 and TRBJ1-2; D is unresolved. CDR1 is SGHTA and CDR2 is FQGNSA in the germline V gene. This CDR3 is built from 16 residues. V dropped 5 bases and J dropped 3 bases, with 19 bases sitting between them.

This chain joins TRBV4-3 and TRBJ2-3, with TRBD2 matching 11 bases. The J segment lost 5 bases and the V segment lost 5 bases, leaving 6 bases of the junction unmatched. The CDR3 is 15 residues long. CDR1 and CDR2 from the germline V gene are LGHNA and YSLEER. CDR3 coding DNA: TGCGCCAGCAGCGGGCTAGCGGGGGGCCAAGATACGCAGTATTTT. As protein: CASSGLAGGQDTQYF.

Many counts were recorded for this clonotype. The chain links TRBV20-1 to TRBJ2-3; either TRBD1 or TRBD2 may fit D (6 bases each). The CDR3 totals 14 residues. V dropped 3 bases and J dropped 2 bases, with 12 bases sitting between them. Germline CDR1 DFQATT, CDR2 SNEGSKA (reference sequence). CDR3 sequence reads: CSASDGGITDTQYF. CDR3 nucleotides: TGCAGTGCTAGTGACGGGGGCATCACAGATACGCAGTATTTT.

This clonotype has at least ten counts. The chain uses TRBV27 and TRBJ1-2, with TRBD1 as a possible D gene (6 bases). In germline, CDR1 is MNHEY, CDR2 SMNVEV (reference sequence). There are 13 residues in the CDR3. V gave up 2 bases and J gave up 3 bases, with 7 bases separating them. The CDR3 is CASSLKGDYGYTF. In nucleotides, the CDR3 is TGTGCCAGCAGTTTAAAGGGGGACTATGGCTACACCTTC.

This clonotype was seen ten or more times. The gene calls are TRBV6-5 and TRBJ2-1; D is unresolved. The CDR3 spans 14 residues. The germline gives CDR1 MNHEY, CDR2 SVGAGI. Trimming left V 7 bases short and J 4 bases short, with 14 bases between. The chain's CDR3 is CASKAIHNYNEQFF. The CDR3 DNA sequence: TGTGCCAGCAAGGCTATACATAATTACAATGAGCAGTTCTTC.

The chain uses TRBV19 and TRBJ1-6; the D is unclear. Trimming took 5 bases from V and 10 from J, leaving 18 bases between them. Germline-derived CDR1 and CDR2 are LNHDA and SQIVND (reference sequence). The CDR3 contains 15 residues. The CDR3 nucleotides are TGTGCCAGTAGTCCAATGTTCGGGGTGAACTCACCCCTCCACTTT. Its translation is CASSPMFGVNSPLHF.

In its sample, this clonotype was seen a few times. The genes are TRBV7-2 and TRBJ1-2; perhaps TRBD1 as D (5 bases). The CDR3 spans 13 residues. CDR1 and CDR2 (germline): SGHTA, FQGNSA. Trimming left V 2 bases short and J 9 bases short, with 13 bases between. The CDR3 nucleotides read TGTGCCAGCAGCTTAAAGCCTGGGGGAAGCTACACCTTC. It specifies CASSLKPGGSYTF. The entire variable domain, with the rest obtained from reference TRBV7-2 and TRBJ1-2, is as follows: GAGVSQSPSNKVTEKGKDVELRCDPISGHTALYWYRQSLGQGLEFLIYFQGNSAPDKSGLPSDRFSAERTGGSVSTLTIQRTQQEDSAVYLCASSLKPGGSYTFGSGTRLTVV.

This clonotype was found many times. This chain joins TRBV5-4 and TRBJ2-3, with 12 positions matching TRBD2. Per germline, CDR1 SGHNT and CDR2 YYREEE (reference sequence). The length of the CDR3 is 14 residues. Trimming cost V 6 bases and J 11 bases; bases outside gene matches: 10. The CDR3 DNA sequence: TGTGCCAGCAAACTAGCGGGGGGCCTAAGGGGGCAGTATTTT. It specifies CASKLAGGLRGQYF.

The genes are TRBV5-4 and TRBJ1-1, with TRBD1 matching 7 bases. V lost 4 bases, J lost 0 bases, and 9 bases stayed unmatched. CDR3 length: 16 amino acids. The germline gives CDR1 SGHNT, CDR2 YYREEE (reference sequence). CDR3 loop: CASSVPGQNLNTEAFF. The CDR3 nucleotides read TGTGCCAGCAGCGTACCGGGACAGAACTTGAACACTGAAGCTTTCTTT.

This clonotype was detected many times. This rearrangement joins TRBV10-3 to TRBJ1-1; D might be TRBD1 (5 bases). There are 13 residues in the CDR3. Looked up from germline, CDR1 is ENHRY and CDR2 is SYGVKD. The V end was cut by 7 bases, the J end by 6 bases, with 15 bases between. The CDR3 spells CAIKSGQTSEAFF. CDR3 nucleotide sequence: TGTGCCATCAAATCAGGGCAAACCTCTGAAGCTTTCTTT.

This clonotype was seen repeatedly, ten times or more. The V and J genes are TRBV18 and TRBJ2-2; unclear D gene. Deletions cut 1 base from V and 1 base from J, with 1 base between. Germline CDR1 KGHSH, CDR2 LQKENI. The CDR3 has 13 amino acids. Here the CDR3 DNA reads TGTGCCAGCTCACCACAGAACACCGGGGAGCTGTTTTTT. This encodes CASSPQNTGELFF.

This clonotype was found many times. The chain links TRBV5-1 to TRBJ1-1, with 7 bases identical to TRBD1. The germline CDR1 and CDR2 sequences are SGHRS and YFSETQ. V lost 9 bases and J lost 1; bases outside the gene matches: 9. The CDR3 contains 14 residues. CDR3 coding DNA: TGCGCCACCCGGGAGGGGGCGGCGAACACTGAAGCTTTCTTT. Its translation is CATREGAANTEAFF. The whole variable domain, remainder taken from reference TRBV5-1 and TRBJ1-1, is KAGVTQTPRYLIKTRGQQVTLSCSPISGHRSVSWYQQTPGQGLQFLFEYFSETQRNKGNFPGRFSGRQFSNSRSEMNVSTLELGDSALYLCATREGAANTEAFFGQGTRLTVV.

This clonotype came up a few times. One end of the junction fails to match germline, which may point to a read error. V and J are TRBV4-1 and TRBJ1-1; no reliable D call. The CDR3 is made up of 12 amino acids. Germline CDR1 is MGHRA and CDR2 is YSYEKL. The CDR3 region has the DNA TGCGCCAGCAGACAAGGGCTTCGGCGAGCTTTCTTT. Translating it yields CASRQGLRRAFF.

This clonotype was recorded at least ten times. The DNA for the CDR3 is TGTGCCAGCAGCTTACGGGGGGCCGCTTTCTTT. This gives the protein CASSLRGAAFF. The chain is built from TRBV7-2 and TRBJ1-1, with D possibly TRBD1 on 6 matching bases. In germline, CDR1 is SGHTA, CDR2 FQGNSA. The CDR3 covers 11 residues. V lost 2 bases, J lost 11 bases, and 9 bases lay in between.

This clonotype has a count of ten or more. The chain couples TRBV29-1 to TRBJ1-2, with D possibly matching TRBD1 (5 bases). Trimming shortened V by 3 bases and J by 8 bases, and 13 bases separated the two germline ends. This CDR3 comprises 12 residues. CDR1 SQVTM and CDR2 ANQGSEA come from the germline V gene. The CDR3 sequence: CSVDDRGKGYTF. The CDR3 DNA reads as TGCAGCGTTGACGATCGGGGGAAGGGCTACACCTTC.

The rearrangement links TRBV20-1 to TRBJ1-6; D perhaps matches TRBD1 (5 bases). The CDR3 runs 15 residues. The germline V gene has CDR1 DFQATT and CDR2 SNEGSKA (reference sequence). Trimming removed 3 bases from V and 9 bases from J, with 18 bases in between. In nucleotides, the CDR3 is TGCAGTGCTAGGGTTATCGGCTTCGGGGGTTCACCCCTCCACTTT. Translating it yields CSARVIGFGGSPLHF.

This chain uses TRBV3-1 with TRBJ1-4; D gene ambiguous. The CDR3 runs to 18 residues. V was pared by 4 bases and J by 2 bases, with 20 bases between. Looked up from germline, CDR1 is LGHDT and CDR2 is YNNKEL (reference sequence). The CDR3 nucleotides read TGTGCCAGCAGCCCCGGACGGACGTTGTCAGCGACTAATGAAAAACTGTTTTTT. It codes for CASSPGRTLSATNEKLFF. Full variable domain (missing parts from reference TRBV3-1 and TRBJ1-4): DTAVSQTPKYLVTQMGNDKSIKCEQNLGHDTMYWYKQDSKKFLKIMFSYNNKELIINETVPNRFSPKSPDKAHLNLHINSLELGDSAVYFCASSPGRTLSATNEKLFFGSGTQLSVL.

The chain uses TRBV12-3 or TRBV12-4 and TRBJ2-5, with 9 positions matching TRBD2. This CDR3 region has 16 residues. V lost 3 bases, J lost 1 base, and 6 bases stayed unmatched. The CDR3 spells CASSLRLAGAQETQYF. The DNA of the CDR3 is TGTGCCAGCAGTTTGCGGTTAGCGGGGGCCCAAGAGACCCAGTACTTC.

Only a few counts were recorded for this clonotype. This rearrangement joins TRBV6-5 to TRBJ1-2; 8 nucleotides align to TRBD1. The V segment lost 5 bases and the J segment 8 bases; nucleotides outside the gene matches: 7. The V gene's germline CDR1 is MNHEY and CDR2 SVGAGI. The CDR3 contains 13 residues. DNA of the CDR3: TGTGCCAGCAGTAAGGACAGGGTGAGCGGCTACACCTTC. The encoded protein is CASSKDRVSGYTF.

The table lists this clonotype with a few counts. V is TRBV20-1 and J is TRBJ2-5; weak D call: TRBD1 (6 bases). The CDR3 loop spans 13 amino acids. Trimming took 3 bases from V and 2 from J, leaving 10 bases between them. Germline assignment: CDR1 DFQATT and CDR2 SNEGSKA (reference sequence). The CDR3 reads CSARGAGQETQYF. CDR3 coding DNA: TGCAGTGCTAGGGGGGCAGGGCAAGAGACCCAGTACTTC.

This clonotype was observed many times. Written as DNA, the CDR3 is TGCGCCAGCAGCGTGGCCGGGGCCCTAGCCGGGGAGCTGTTTTTT. It specifies CASSVAGALAGELFF. This chain links TRBV5-1 with TRBJ2-2; possibly TRBD1 or TRBD2 for D (5 bases each). Trimming pared 4 bases from V and 6 bases from J, leaving 16 bases between. CDR3 length: 15 residues. Germline CDR1 and CDR2: SGHRS and YFSETQ.

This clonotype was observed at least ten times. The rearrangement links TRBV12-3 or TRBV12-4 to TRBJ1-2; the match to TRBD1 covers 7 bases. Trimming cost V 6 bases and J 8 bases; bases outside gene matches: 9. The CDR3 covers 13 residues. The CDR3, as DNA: TGTGCCAGCAGGAGGACAGGCTCGACGGGCTACACCTTC. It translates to CASRRTGSTGYTF.